Listed below are T cell receptor beta chains from one sample, sequenced in a study of T cells expressing NK-cell markers. TCRdb reworked the 5' RACE reads into one entry per CDR3 protein, no DNA. This repertoire includes approximately 420,000 distinct CDR3 sequences. The sequencing input was blood T cells: a sorted CD56 or NKG2C T cell subset, CD4+ or CD8+ T cells, or bulk PBMC T cells (not recorded which). The receptors here all came from a woman in her forties or fifties in good health. CDR3s include the opening cysteine and the closing phenylalanine or tryptophan. Each record gives: V gene, J gene, CDR3 protein.

>TRBV5-1|TRBJ1-2
CASSSLNHQGYGYTF
>TRBV29-1|TRBJ2-7
CSVEEKGYEQYF
>TRBV9|TRBJ2-1
CASSSGEGSSYNEQFF
>TRBV29-1|TRBJ2-3
CSSRLGGDTQYF
>TRBV5-1|TRBJ2-5
CASSLAGQKETQYF
>TRBV7-8|TRBJ1-1
CASSLERQRVLNTEAFF
>TRBV27|TRBJ2-2
CASTSGSGNGGELFF
>TRBV7-2|TRBJ2-1
CASSLQIWEQFF
>TRBV25-1|TRBJ2-3
CASEDTSGADTQYF
>TRBV13|TRBJ2-7
CASSLKLSTVPDEQYF
>TRBV10-3|TRBJ2-1
CAIRGTSGWNEQFF
>TRBV6-6|TRBJ1-1
CASTLDRVNTEAFF
>TRBV24-1|TRBJ2-1
CATSAYSGSGYNEQFF
>TRBV27|TRBJ2-1
CASSLQDVYNEQFF
>TRBV29-1|TRBJ1-2
CSVEHSVYGYTF
>TRBV4-1|TRBJ2-2
CASSQKPPGPRFGELFF
>TRBV11-2|TRBJ1-2
CASSLDLGERGRRNGYTF
>TRBV11-3|TRBJ1-3
CASSFSPGVTRGNTIYF
>TRBV7-6|TRBJ2-1
CASSLVWGTIYEQFF
>TRBV19|TRBJ2-1
CASSIPDRGRGNEQFF
>TRBV4-2|TRBJ1-4
CASSALQGPEGEKLFF
>TRBV20-1|TRBJ2-2
CSARERQRTGELFF
>TRBV12-3/TRBV12-4|TRBJ2-7
CASETSGRAYEQYF
>TRBV10-3|TRBJ2-3
CAISETTGTGHTDTQYF
>TRBV20-1|TRBJ2-5
CSARAAGHNQETQYF
>TRBV5-1|TRBJ1-1
CASSPPGANTEAFF
>TRBV5-6|TRBJ2-2
CASSVAGSGELFF
>TRBV29-1|TRBJ2-1
CSAHSAKASYNEQFF
>TRBV18|TRBJ2-3
CASSLRGGTDTQYF
>TRBV7-9|TRBJ2-5
CASSLIGIWETQYF
>TRBV12-3/TRBV12-4|TRBJ2-1
CASSLSGLAGVDNEQFF
>TRBV11-3|TRBJ1-1
CASSTRDTLNTEAFF
>TRBV4-1|TRBJ2-1
CASSQELGPYNEQFF
>TRBV9|TRBJ2-2
CASSVGTKITGELFF
>TRBV11-3|TRBJ2-5
CASSLTRQIQETQYF
>TRBV19|TRBJ1-1
CASSTWGTQRTEAFF
>TRBV11-3|TRBJ2-1
CASSLQPGGGPYNEQFF
>TRBV5-1|TRBJ2-1
CASSLGSLAGSAEQFF
>TRBV3-1|TRBJ1-1
CASSQEGIGAAEAFF
>TRBV5-1|TRBJ2-1
CASSSGLAGGPGGDEQFF
>TRBV12-3/TRBV12-4|TRBJ2-4
CASSPGTSGVRKNIQYF
>TRBV20-1|TRBJ2-7
CSASPRQGNSYEQYF
>TRBV24-1|TRBJ2-3
CATAQPGQGTDTQYF
>TRBV5-1|TRBJ2-3
CASSLAPTPTDTQYF
>TRBV13|TRBJ2-1
CASSLVARGNEQFF
>TRBV20-1|TRBJ2-5
CSARGGLAAPKETQYF
>TRBV28|TRBJ2-7
CASSSRQFQTYEQYF
>TRBV5-1|TRBJ2-2
CASSLEGSEGTGELFF
>TRBV20-1|TRBJ2-3
CSARVGGGSPDTQYF
>TRBV10-3|TRBJ2-1
CAISVAGVYNEQFF
>TRBV29-1|TRBJ1-2
CSAGAGTSPGYGYTF